These T cell receptor beta chains were read from a single sample in a study of blood T cell repertoires in COVID-19. Only in-frame clones appear in the TCRdb table, and some are missing; sequencing was by immunoSEQ multiplex PCR. Of about 3,700 clones in the sample, more than 70% are singletons; the top ten hold roughly 5.7%. Sequenced input: peripheral blood. The receptors were gathered from a woman between 70 and 85 years old with active COVID-19. Each CDR3 is given with its conserved first and last residue. The order of the fields is D gene, J gene, clone size, V gene, CDR3 DNA, CDR3 protein. D genes are given only for firm matches. The size entry is marked missing in some rows and otherwise reads once, few, many or a size class.

.	TRBJ1-4	.	TRBV9	TGTGCCAGCAGTCAAAGCCACAGGGCCGGTGAAAAACTGTTTTTT	CASSQSHRAGEKLFF
.	TRBJ1-1	.	TRBV10-3	TGTGCCATCGGAAGTGGGGGCGGCACTGAAGCTTTCTTT	CAIGSGGGTEAFF
.	TRBJ2-4	.	TRBV4-1	TGCGCCAGCAGCCAAGAGGGGACAACAATCCGAAACATTCAGTACTTC	CASSQEGTTIRNIQYF
TRBD1	TRBJ1-6	.	TRBV2	TGTGCCAGCAGAGAAAGGGGACAGGGAGTTGGTTCACCCCTCCACTTT	CASRERGQGVGSPLHF
TRBD1	TRBJ2-5	.	TRBV3-1/TRBV3-2	TGTGCCAGCAGGAAGACAGGGTTAGAGGAGACCCAGTACTTC	CASRKTGLEETQYF
TRBD1	TRBJ1-5	.	TRBV6-1	TGTGCCAGCAGTGAGGGGACAGGGGGCGAACAGCCCCAGCATTTT	CASSEGTGGEQPQHF
TRBD2	TRBJ2-5	once	TRBV11-1	TGTGCCAGCAGACCCGTCCCTGGCGGGGGAGAGACCCAGTACTTC	CASRPVPGGGETQYF
.	TRBJ1-4	once	TRBV18	TGTGCCAGCTCACAAACCGGGGAAAAACTGTTTTTT	CASSQTGEKLFF
TRBD2	TRBJ2-1	.	TRBV18	TGTGCCAGCTCACCACTGCTAGCGGGGGGCTACAATGAGCAGTTCTTC	CASSPLLAGGYNEQFF
.	TRBJ1-3	.	TRBV15	TGTGCCACCAGCGCACCAGGGGCCCACACCATATATTTT	CATSAPGAHTIYF
.	TRBJ2-5	.	TRBV10-3	TGTGCCAGTGGGGGGGAGACCCAGTACTTC	CASGGETQYF
TRBD1	TRBJ1-6	once	TRBV19	TGTGCCAGTAGTATTTTGGGACAGGGGGTTTCACCCCTCCACTTT	CASSILGQGVSPLHF
.	TRBJ2-5	.	TRBV12-3/TRBV12-4	TGTGCCAGCAGTTTGGGGCTTTCGGAGACCCAGTACTTC	CASSLGLSETQYF
TRBD1	TRBJ2-7	.	TRBV6-6	TGTGCCAGCAGTCCGTCACCAGGACAGGGCTACGAGCAGTACTTC	CASSPSPGQGYEQYF
.	TRBJ1-1	.	TRBV19	TGTGCCAGTAGTATTCTCGGAGGGAATCCTGAAGCTTTCTTT	CASSILGGNPEAFF
.	TRBJ1-1	.	TRBV18	TGTGCCAGCTCGGCCGGGGGTAGTGGTACTGAAGCTTTCTTT	CASSAGGSGTEAFF
TRBD1	TRBJ1-2	once	TRBV10-3	TGTGCCATCACCTTGACAGGGTCCTATGGCTACACCTTC	CAITLTGSYGYTF
.	TRBJ2-7	.	TRBV2	TGTGCCAGCAGTAAAAATACAGGGCCCGAGCAGTACTTC	CASSKNTGPEQYF
.	TRBJ2-2	.	TRBV9	TGTGCCAGCAGCGGGAGACTTCTAAGCACCGGGGAGCTGTTTTTT	CASSGRLLSTGELFF
TRBD2	TRBJ2-3	.	TRBV5-1	TGCGCCAGCAGCTGGCGTCGAGCGGGGGGCCGAGATACGCAGTATTTT	CASSWRRAGGRDTQYF
TRBD1	TRBJ1-1	.	TRBV7-3	TGTGCCAGCAGCCTACAAGCAGGGGGCGTCGCTTTCTTT	CASSLQAGGVAFF
.	TRBJ1-1	.	TRBV4-2	TGTGCCAGCAGCCAAGATTACGGCAGGGTGACTGAAGCTTTCTTT	CASSQDYGRVTEAFF
.	TRBJ1-6	.	TRBV9	TGTGCCAGCAGCGTAGGGGCAGGGGTCATATCTAGTTATTCACCCCTCCACTTT	CASSVGAGVISSYSPLHF
.	TRBJ2-7	.	TRBV11-2	TGTGCCAGCAGCTTAGCTCAGGGAATCTACGAGCAGTACTTC	CASSLAQGIYEQYF
.	TRBJ1-2	.	TRBV20-1	TGCAGTGCTTATGAGTATGGCTACACCTTC	CSAYEYGYTF
.	TRBJ1-5	.	TRBV6-5	TGTGCCAGCAGTTACCGGGGTACAGGGAAGGACCAGCCCCAGCATTTT	CASSYRGTGKDQPQHF
TRBD1	TRBJ1-1	.	TRBV15	TGTGCCACCAGCAGAGATGAGGGGGCTCACCCCCGGGCTTTCTTT	CATSRDEGAHPRAFF
.	TRBJ1-4	.	TRBV4-3	TGCGCCAGCAGCCAAGGTCTAGGGGGGGCCCCTGATACAACTAATGAAAAACTGTTTTTT	CASSQGLGGAPDTTNEKLFF
TRBD1	TRBJ2-7	.	TRBV5-1	TGCGCCAGCAGCTTGGAACTCGTGGGGACAGGAACCCGCAGGAGGTTGAACGAGCAGTACTTC	CASSLELVGTGTRRRLNEQYF
TRBD1	TRBJ1-4	once	TRBV6-5	TGTGCCAGCAGTTATTTGACAGGGGGCGGTGAAAAACTGTTTTTT	CASSYLTGGGEKLFF
TRBD2	TRBJ2-3	.	TRBV11-3	TGTGCCAGCAGCTTAGGTGATAGCGGGGGGATGGATACGCAGTATTTT	CASSLGDSGGMDTQYF
.	TRBJ2-7	.	TRBV30	TGTGCCTGGAGTATAGGGAGACCCTACGAGCAGTACTTC	CAWSIGRPYEQYF
.	TRBJ1-1	.	TRBV19	TGTGCCAGTAGTATAGACGGGAGGAACACTGAAGCTTTCTTT	CASSIDGRNTEAFF
.	TRBJ2-7	.	TRBV20-1	TGCAGTGCTAGCTTTTCCTACGAGCAGTACTTC	CSASFSYEQYF
TRBD1	TRBJ1-4	.	TRBV29-1	TGCAGCGTCGAAGGGACAGGGGTTGAAAAACTGTTTTTT	CSVEGTGVEKLFF
.	TRBJ2-3	.	TRBV7-8	TGTGCCAGCACCCAGGGTGCAGATACGCAGTATTTT	CASTQGADTQYF
.	TRBJ1-5	.	TRBV15	TGTGCCACCAGCAGACTGGGAGCTCAGCCCCAGCATTTT	CATSRLGAQPQHF
.	TRBJ1-1	.	TRBV4-1	TGCGCCAGCAGCCAAGATATAGAGGGCAGGGGAGCTTTCTTT	CASSQDIEGRGAFF
TRBD1	TRBJ2-5	once	TRBV29-1	TGCAGCGTTGAAGGGGGGACAGGGGCAGAGACCCAGTACTTC	CSVEGGTGAETQYF
.	TRBJ1-2	.	TRBV30	TGTGCCTGGAGATTACAGGTCTCGGTTAACTATGGCTACACCTTC	CAWRLQVSVNYGYTF
.	TRBJ1-3	.	TRBV27	TGTGCCAGCAGTACTAACGGGGGCTCTGGAAACACCATATATTTT	CASSTNGGSGNTIYF
TRBD1	TRBJ2-7	once	TRBV5-4	TGTGCCATGGCCCCTAGACAGGGGAACGAGCAGTACTTC	CAMAPRQGNEQYF